The 10 T cell receptor beta chains given below trace back to one sample, sequenced in a study of early T cells in non-severe SARS-CoV-2 infection. One entry per CDR3 protein, called by TCRdb with MiXCR from the 5' RACE reads. The sample gives about 29,000 distinct CDR3 sequences, around 5.7% of which show up once; around 5.4% is in the top ten. Specimen: whole blood. The origin of the receptors is an adult who was a healthcare worker with PCR-confirmed SARS-CoV-2 infection or an uninfected control (not recorded which).

This clonotype was recorded many times. The chain recombines TRBV6-5 with TRBJ2-1; no reliable D call. V lost 0 bases and J lost 6, with 6 bases in between. Germline CDR1 and CDR2: MNHEY and SVGAGI. This CDR3 region has 13 residues. In DNA, the CDR3 is TGTGCCAGCAGTTACTCGTCGGCCAATGAGCAGTTCTTC. It encodes CASSYSSANEQFF.

This clonotype was picked up many times. The chain is built from TRBV9 and TRBJ2-5; tentatively, D is TRBD1 (6 bases). Trimming pared 1 base from V and 1 base from J, leaving 14 bases between. Germline CDR1 SGDLS, CDR2 YYNGEE. This CDR3 comprises 16 residues. CDR3 in DNA: TGTGCCAGCAGCGTATATGGCTCAGGGGCCCAAGAGACCCAGTACTTC. This sequence encodes CASSVYGSGAQETQYF.

This clonotype was recorded at least ten times. The chain uses TRBV7-2 and TRBJ2-1; D not certain. Trimming stripped 0 bases from V and 8 bases from J, with 14 bases between. CDR1 and CDR2 from the germline V gene are SGHTA and FQGNSA. This CDR3 has 15 amino acids. This CDR3 reads CASSLAFGAEHEQFF. In DNA, the CDR3 is TGTGCCAGCAGCTTAGCGTTCGGAGCTGAACATGAGCAGTTCTTC.

This clonotype came up many times. This chain uses TRBV14 with TRBJ2-7; tentative D call: TRBD2 (6 bases). Germline loops: CDR1 SGHDN, CDR2 FVKESK. Trimming shortened V by 3 bases and J by 6 bases, and 9 bases separated the two germline ends. The CDR3 consists of 12 residues. This CDR3 reads CASSQQGGEQYF. As DNA, the CDR3 is TGTGCCAGCAGCCAGCAGGGAGGCGAGCAGTACTTC.

In its sample, this clonotype ranks as medium-sized. The chain couples TRBV11-2 to TRBJ1-6; D ambiguous. The CDR3 runs to 16 residues. Trimming removed 1 base at V and 8 bases at J, with 15 bases between. CDR1 is SGHAT and CDR2 is FQNNGV in the germline V gene. CDR3 in DNA: TGTGCCAGCAGCTTAGGGGTCGTTTGGGATCATTCACCCCTCCACTTT. Translating it yields CASSLGVVWDHSPLHF.

There are many counts of this clonotype. The rearrangement joins TRBV13 to TRBJ2-3, with 11 positions matching TRBD2. With 5 bases clipped from V and 7 bases from J, the junction kept 8 bases outside the gene matches. CDR1 and CDR2 from the germline V gene are PRHDT and FYEKMQ (reference sequence). The CDR3 sequence is 15 residues long. The CDR3: CASSAKLAGDHTQYF. For the CDR3, the DNA is TGTGCCAGCAGCGCTAAACTAGCGGGGGATCATACGCAGTATTTT.

This clonotype was seen many times. The chain uses TRBV29-1 and TRBJ2-7; 7 bases agree with TRBD1. Germline assignment: CDR1 SQVTM and CDR2 ANQGSEA. V dropped 3 bases and J dropped 6; count of bases not matched to a gene: 8. There are 13 residues in the CDR3. CDR3 sequence reads: CSVESVAGGEQYF. Here the CDR3 DNA reads TGCAGCGTTGAGTCAGTGGCAGGGGGCGAGCAGTACTTC.

This clonotype was observed many times. The chain couples TRBV5-6 to TRBJ1-2; D is possibly TRBD1 (5 bases). V was pared by 2 bases and J by 5 bases, with 22 bases between. Germline V gives CDR1 SGHDT, CDR2 YYEEEE. The CDR3 spans 17 residues. The CDR3: CASSFQGLRSNSYGYTF. In nucleotides, the CDR3 is TGTGCCAGCAGCTTTCAGGGCCTCAGGTCAAATTCGTATGGCTACACCTTC.

This clonotype was seen at least ten times. The genes are TRBV7-2 and TRBJ2-6, with 8 bases matching TRBD1. With V trimmed by 1 base and J by 0 bases, 2 bases remained unmatched. Germline CDR1 reads SGHTA; CDR2 reads FQGNSA. This CDR3 spans 17 amino acids. The DNA of the CDR3 is TGTGCCAGCAGCTTAGGACAGGGGAGCTCTGGGGCCAACGTCCTGACTTTC. As protein: CASSLGQGSSGANVLTF.

At least ten counts were recorded for this clonotype. This rearrangement joins TRBV6-6 to TRBJ1-2; D remains ambiguous. CDR1 and CDR2 (germline): MNHNY, SVGAGI (reference sequence). Trimming took off 5 bases at V and 8 bases at J, with 12 bases between the two ends. The CDR3 extends over 12 amino acids. Here the CDR3 reads CASSEGFGGYTF. CDR3 nucleotide sequence: TGTGCCAGCAGTGAGGGTTTTGGGGGCTACACCTTC.